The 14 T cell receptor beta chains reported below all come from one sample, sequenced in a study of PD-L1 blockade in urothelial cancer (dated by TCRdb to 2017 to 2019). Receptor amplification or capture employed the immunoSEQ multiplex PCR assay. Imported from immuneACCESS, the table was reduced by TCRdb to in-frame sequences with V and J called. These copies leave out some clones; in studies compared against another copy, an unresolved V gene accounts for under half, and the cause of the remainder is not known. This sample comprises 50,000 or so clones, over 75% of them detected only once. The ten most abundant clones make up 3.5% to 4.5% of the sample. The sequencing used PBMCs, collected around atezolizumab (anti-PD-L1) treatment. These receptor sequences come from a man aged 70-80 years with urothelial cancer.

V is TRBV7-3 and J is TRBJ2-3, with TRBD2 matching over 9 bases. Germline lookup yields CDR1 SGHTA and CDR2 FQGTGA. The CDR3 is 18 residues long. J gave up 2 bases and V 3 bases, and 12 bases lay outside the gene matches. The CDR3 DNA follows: TGTGCCAGCAGCTTCCAGGGACTAGCCCACCATTACACAGATACGCAGTATTTT. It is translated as CASSFQGLAHHYTDTQYF.

CDR3 coding DNA: TGTGCCAGTAAAACTAGCGGGAGAGGCAATGAGCAGTTCTTC. As protein: CASKTSGRGNEQFF. The chain employs TRBV19 and TRBJ2-1; TRBD2 aligns across 11 bases. The germline gives CDR1 LNHDA, CDR2 SQIVND (reference sequence). This CDR3 contains 14 residues. Trimming cost V 7 bases and J 6 bases; bases outside gene matches: 5.

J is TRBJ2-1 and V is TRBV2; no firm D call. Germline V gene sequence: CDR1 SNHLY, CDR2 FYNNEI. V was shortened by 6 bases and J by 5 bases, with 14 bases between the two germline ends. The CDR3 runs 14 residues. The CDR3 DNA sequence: TGTGCCAGCAGGGAGTTGGCGGAGCACAATGAGCAGTTCTTC. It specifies CASRELAEHNEQFF.

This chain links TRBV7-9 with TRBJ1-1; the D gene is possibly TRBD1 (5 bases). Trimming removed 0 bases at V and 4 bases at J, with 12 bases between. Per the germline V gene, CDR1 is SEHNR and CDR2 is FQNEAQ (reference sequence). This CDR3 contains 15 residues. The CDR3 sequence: CASSLAGGGRTEAFF. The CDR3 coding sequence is TGTGCCAGCAGCTTAGCCGGGGGTGGCCGCACTGAAGCTTTCTTT.

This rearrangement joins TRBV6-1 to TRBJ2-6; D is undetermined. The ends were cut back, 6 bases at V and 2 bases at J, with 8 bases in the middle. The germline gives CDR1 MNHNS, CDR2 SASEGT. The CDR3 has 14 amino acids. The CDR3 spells CASREYTGANVLTF. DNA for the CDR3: TGTGCCAGCAGGGAGTATACTGGGGCCAACGTCCTGACTTTC.

This chain's CDR3 is CASSEQGTVPGGELFF. The CDR3 DNA is TGTGCCAGCAGTGAGCAGGGTACCGTCCCGGGCGGGGAGCTGTTTTTT. The chain combines TRBV6-4 with TRBJ2-2, with D tentatively TRBD1 (5 bases). The CDR3 consists of 16 residues. The V and J ends lost 3 bases and 7 bases respectively, with 18 bases between them. The germline V gene has CDR1 MRHNA and CDR2 SNTAGT.

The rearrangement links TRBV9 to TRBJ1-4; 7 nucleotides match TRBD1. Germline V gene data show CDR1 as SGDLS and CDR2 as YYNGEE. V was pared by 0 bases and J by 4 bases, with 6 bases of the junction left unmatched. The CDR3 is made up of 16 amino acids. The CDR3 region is CASSVGTGVLNEKLFF. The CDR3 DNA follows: TGTGCCAGCAGCGTAGGTACAGGGGTCCTTAATGAAAAACTGTTTTTT.

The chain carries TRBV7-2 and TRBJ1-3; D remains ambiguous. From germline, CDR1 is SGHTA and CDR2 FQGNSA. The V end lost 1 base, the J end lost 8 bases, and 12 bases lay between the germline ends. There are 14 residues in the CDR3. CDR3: CASSLGYSGDTIYF. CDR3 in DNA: TGTGCCAGCAGCTTAGGGTATAGCGGGGACACCATATATTTT.

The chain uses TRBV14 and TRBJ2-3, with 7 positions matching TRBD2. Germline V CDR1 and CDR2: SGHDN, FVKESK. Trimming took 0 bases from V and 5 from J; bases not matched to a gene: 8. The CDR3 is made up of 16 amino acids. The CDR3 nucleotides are TGTGCCAGCAGCCAAGATATGATAGCGGGTCGAGATACGCAGTATTTT. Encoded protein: CASSQDMIAGRDTQYF.

CDR3 residues: CASSLAVRVDEQFF. The CDR3 region has the DNA TGCGCCAGCAGCTTGGCCGTGAGAGTGGATGAGCAGTTCTTC. The chain carries TRBV5-1 and TRBJ2-1; D unclear. Trimming removed 0 bases from V and 8 bases from J, with 12 bases in between. The CDR3 is 14 amino acids. Germline V gene sequence: CDR1 SGHRS, CDR2 YFSETQ.

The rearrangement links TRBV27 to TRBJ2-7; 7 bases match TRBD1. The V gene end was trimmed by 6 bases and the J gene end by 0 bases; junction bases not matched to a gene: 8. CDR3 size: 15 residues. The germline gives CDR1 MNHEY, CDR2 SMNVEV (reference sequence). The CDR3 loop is CASRLGTASSYEQYF. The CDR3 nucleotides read TGTGCCAGCAGACTCGGGACAGCAAGCTCCTACGAGCAGTACTTC.

The CDR3 DNA reads as TGTGCCAGCAGCTTAGGCGGGAGGTCACAAGATACGCAGTATTTT. Protein product: CASSLGGRSQDTQYF. V gene TRBV11-1 combines with J gene TRBJ2-3, with 8 positions matching TRBD2. The CDR3 is 15 residues long. J gave up 5 bases and V 1 base, and 5 bases lay outside the gene matches. Per germline, CDR1 SGHAT and CDR2 FQDESV (reference sequence).

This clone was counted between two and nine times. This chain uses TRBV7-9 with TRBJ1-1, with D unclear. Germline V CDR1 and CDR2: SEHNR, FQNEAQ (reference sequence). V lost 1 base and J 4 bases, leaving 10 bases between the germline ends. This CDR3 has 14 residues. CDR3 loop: CASSLGGVSTEAFF. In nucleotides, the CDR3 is TGTGCCAGCAGCTTAGGGGGAGTAAGCACTGAAGCTTTCTTT.

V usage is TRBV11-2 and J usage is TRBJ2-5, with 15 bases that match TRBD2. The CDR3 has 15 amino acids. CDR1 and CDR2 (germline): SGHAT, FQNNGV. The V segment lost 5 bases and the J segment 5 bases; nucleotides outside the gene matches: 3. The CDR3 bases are TGTGCCAGCAGCAGAGGACTAGCGGGAGGGGAGACCCAGTACTTC. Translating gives CASSRGLAGGETQYF.